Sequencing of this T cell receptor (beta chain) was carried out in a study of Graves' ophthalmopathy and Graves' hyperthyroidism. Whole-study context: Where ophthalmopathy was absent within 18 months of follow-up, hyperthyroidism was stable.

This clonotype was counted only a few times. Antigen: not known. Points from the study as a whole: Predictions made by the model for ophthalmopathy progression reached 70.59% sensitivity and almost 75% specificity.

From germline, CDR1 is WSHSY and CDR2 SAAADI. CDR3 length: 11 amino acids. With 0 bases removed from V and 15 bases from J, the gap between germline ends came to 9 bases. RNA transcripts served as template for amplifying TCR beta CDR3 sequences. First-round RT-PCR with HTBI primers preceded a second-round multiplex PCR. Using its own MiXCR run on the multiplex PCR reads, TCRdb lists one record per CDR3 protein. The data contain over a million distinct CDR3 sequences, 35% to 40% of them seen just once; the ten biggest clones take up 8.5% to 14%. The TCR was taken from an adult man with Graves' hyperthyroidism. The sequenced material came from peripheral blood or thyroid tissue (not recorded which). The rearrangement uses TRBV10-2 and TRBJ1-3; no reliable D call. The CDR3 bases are TGCGCCAGCAGTGAGTCGGTGACAACATATTTT. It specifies CASSESVTTYF.